The 29 T cell receptor beta chains below were found in one sample sequenced in a study of cytomegalovirus exposure and HLA in healthy donors. The assay was immunoSEQ multiplex PCR, and TCRdb's table has in-frame clones only and misses some. Of under 250,000 clones listed, about 93% are singletons. The sample consisted of PBMCs. Receptors originate from a woman aged 18-29 years in good health and CMV-seronegative.

V and J are TRBV2 and TRBJ2-4; no definite D call. CDR1 and CDR2 from the germline V gene are SNHLY and FYNNEI. V was shortened by 7 bases and J by 4 bases, with 17 bases between the two germline ends. The CDR3 is 15 residues long. CDR3 DNA: TGTGCCAGCACTCTACCACCGAAGAGAAAAAACATTCAGTACTTC. Amino acids: CASTLPPKRKNIQYF.

The chain joins TRBV9 to TRBJ2-2; 9 bases align to TRBD1. This CDR3 has 15 amino acids. Germline values: CDR1 SGDLS, CDR2 YYNGEE. Trimming removed 4 bases from V and 4 bases from J; junction bases left unmatched: 5. As DNA, the CDR3 is TGTGCCAGCAGCTTGGACAGGGGAGGCACCGGGGAGCTGTTTTTT. Protein: CASSLDRGGTGELFF.

The chain employs TRBV19 and TRBJ1-1; weak D call: TRBD1 (6 bases). The CDR3 spans 13 residues. The germline V gene has CDR1 LNHDA and CDR2 SQIVND (reference sequence). V was pared by 5 bases and J by 3 bases, with 10 bases between. The CDR3 spells CASSLNRDTEAFF. In DNA form, the CDR3 reads TGTGCCAGTAGTCTAAACAGGGACACTGAAGCTTTCTTT.

The CDR3, as DNA: TGTGCCAGCAGCCAAGTAGGGGGCGGGACGTACACAGATACGCAGTATTTT. It codes for CASSQVGGGTYTDTQYF. The chain carries TRBV4-2 and TRBJ2-3; weak D call: TRBD1 (7 bases). The germline V gene encodes CDR1 LGHNA and CDR2 YNFKEQ. This CDR3 contains 17 residues. Trimming removed 1 base at V and 2 bases at J, with 16 bases between.

This chain connects TRBV7-3 to TRBJ2-1; 7 bases are shared with TRBD2. Germline loops: CDR1 SGHTA, CDR2 FQGTGA. V dropped 5 bases and J dropped 8; count of bases not matched to a gene: 9. The CDR3 spans 14 residues. CDR3 residues: CASSLMGGEDEQFF. The CDR3 DNA sequence: TGTGCCAGCAGCCTCATGGGAGGGGAGGATGAGCAGTTCTTC.

V usage is TRBV5-1 and J usage is TRBJ2-1; D is undetermined. Trimming took off 5 bases at V and 4 bases at J, with 13 bases between the two ends. Germline V gives CDR1 SGHRS, CDR2 YFSETQ. This CDR3 spans 14 amino acids. This chain's CDR3 is CASSQTRVYNEQFF. CDR3 sequence (DNA): TGCGCCAGCAGTCAGACTCGGGTATACAATGAGCAGTTCTTC.

The chain is built from TRBV5-1 and TRBJ2-4; a weak D match, TRBD2 (5 bases). The CDR3 loop spans 14 amino acids. Deletions cut 5 bases from V and 8 bases from J, with 17 bases between. Looked up from germline, CDR1 is SGHRS and CDR2 is YFSETQ. This chain's CDR3 is CASSEGFSSDIQYF. The CDR3 DNA is TGCGCCAGCAGTGAGGGATTCAGTTCGGACATTCAGTACTTC.

The chain carries TRBV5-1 and TRBJ2-3; 10 nucleotides align to TRBD2. CDR3 size: 16 residues. The J segment lost 7 bases and the V segment lost 6 bases, leaving 14 bases of the junction unmatched. The germline V gene encodes CDR1 SGHRS and CDR2 YFSETQ. The CDR3 DNA reads as TGCGCCAGCACCCCGGAGGCTCTAGCGGGAGCCCATACGCAGTATTTT. It translates to CASTPEALAGAHTQYF.

This clone was recorded a few times. The rearrangement uses TRBV2 and TRBJ1-6, with 8 bases identical to TRBD1. Germline CDR1 reads SNHLY; CDR2 reads FYNNEI. With V trimmed by 4 bases and J by 11 bases, 10 bases remained unmatched. The CDR3 consists of 15 residues. The CDR3 DNA reads as TGTGCCAGCAGTGGGGGTCGGGACAGGAGCACACCCCTCCACTTT. Translation gives CASSGGRDRSTPLHF. Full variable domain (outside the CDR3, taken from reference TRBV2 and TRBJ1-6): EPEVTQTPSHQVTQMGQEVILRCVPISNHLYFYWYRQILGQKVEFLVSFYNNEISEKSEIFDDQFSVERPDGSNFTLKIRSTKLEDSAMYFCASSGGRDRSTPLHFGNGTRLTVT.

The chain combines TRBV28 with TRBJ1-2; no definite D call. With 3 bases removed from V and 1 base from J, the gap between germline ends came to 9 bases. This CDR3 is 14 amino acids long. Germline CDR1 is MDHEN and CDR2 is SYDVKM. The CDR3 region has the DNA TGTGCCAGCAGTTTGGGTCGGAGTAACTATGGCTACACCTTC. This translates into CASSLGRSNYGYTF.

Only one count was recorded for this clone. This chain connects TRBV27 to TRBJ2-3, with D possibly matching TRBD1 (6 bases). V lost 6 bases and J lost 4, with 17 bases in between. This CDR3 is built from 15 residues. Germline loops: CDR1 MNHEY, CDR2 SMNVEV (reference sequence). The CDR3 region is CASSLEGHLADTQYF. For the CDR3, the DNA is TGTGCCAGCAGCTTAGAGGGACATCTCGCAGATACGCAGTATTTT.

In its sample, this clone was seen a few times. The CDR3 DNA follows: TGCGCCAGCGGGGAGGGGAACATGAACACTGAAGCTTTCTTT. Translation: CASGEGNMNTEAFF. This chain joins TRBV5-1 and TRBJ1-1; D is perhaps TRBD1 (5 bases). V was cut by 7 bases and J by 0 bases, with 13 bases left in between. From germline, CDR1 is SGHRS and CDR2 YFSETQ. The length of the CDR3 is 14 residues.

The chain is built from TRBV19 and TRBJ2-7; D not resolved. The CDR3 totals 13 residues. The germline CDR1 and CDR2 sequences are LNHDA and SQIVND (reference sequence). Between the trimmed V and J ends, which lost 1 base and 7 bases, there was a span of 11 bases. CDR3 amino acids: CASSIVPSHEQYF. CDR3 in DNA: TGTGCCAGTAGTATAGTCCCTAGTCATGAGCAGTACTTC. The full variable domain, with the rest looked up from reference TRBV19 and TRBJ2-7, is DGGITQSPKYLFRKEGQNVTLSCEQNLNHDAMYWYRQDPGQGLRLIYYSQIVNDFQKGDIAEGYSVSREKKESFPLTVTSAQKNPTAFYLCASSIVPSHEQYFGPGTRLTVT.

This chain links TRBV5-1 with TRBJ1-1, with a weak D call TRBD1 (5 bases). V lost 0 bases, J lost 4 bases, and 25 bases lay in between. The length of the CDR3 is 19 residues. The germline gives CDR1 SGHRS, CDR2 YFSETQ. For the CDR3, the DNA is TGCGCCAGCAGCTTGGCAGGAAGGGGTGGGGTCGCGGTAGGCACTGAAGCTTTCTTT. Translation gives CASSLAGRGGVAVGTEAFF. The full variable domain, in which reference TRBV5-1 and TRBJ1-1 provide the parts outside the CDR3, is KAGVTQTPRYLIKTRGQQVTLSCSPISGHRSVSWYQQTPGQGLQFLFEYFSETQRNKGNFPGRFSGRQFSNSRSEMNVSTLELGDSALYLCASSLAGRGGVAVGTEAFFGQGTRLTVV.

The gene calls are TRBV7-7 and TRBJ2-5, with TRBD1 matching 10 bases. Germline V CDR1 and CDR2: SSHAT, FNYEAQ (reference sequence). CDR3 length: 14 residues. After removal of 5 bases from V and 5 bases from J, the junction contained 5 bases not matched to a gene. As DNA, the CDR3 is TGTGCCAGCAGCCCGACAGGGGGCGGTGAGACCCAGTACTTC. Amino acid sequence: CASSPTGGGETQYF.

The chain couples TRBV28 to TRBJ2-7, with D maybe TRBD2 (6 bases). Germline lookup yields CDR1 MDHEN and CDR2 SYDVKM. The V end lost 1 base, the J end lost 4 bases, and 11 bases lay between the germline ends. CDR3 size: 14 residues. The CDR3 is CASSLYTSLYEQYF. As DNA, the CDR3 is TGTGCCAGCAGTTTATATACTAGCTTGTACGAGCAGTACTTC.

The chain joins TRBV11-2 to TRBJ2-7, with 9 bases matching TRBD1. V lost 4 bases to trimming and J lost 5 bases; unmatched junction nucleotides: 6. This CDR3 is 14 amino acids long. Germline loops: CDR1 SGHAT, CDR2 FQNNGV. The CDR3 reads CASSSGTGYNEQYF. CDR3 sequence (DNA): TGTGCCAGCAGCTCCGGGACAGGGTATAACGAGCAGTACTTC.

The J gene is TRBJ2-7, the V gene TRBV18, with 9 bases aligning to TRBD1. V gave up 2 bases and J gave up 5 bases; unmatched junction bases: 7. Germline CDR1 is KGHSH and CDR2 is LQKENI. The CDR3 extends over 15 amino acids. CDR3 protein: CASSPGQGPPHEQYF. The CDR3 DNA reads as TGTGCCAGCTCACCAGGACAGGGGCCACCCCACGAGCAGTACTTC.

The chain uses TRBV15 and TRBJ2-7; 7 nucleotides match TRBD2. CDR1 is LNHNV and CDR2 is YYDKDF in the germline V gene (reference sequence). Trimming took 0 bases from V and 4 from J; bases not matched to a gene: 15. CDR3 size: 18 residues. CDR3 region: CATSREVWGSSGEYEQYF. DNA of the CDR3: TGTGCCACCAGCAGAGAGGTTTGGGGCAGCAGCGGGGAATACGAGCAGTACTTC.

The chain employs TRBV7-9 and TRBJ2-7; TRBD1 agrees at 9 bases. Germline V gene lookup returns CDR1 SEHNR and CDR2 FQNEAQ (reference sequence). This CDR3 region has 13 residues. The ends lost 9 bases at V and 4 bases at J; junction bases unmatched: 7. In DNA form, the CDR3 reads TGTGCCAGTATGGGACAGGGACCTTACGAGCAGTACTTC. It encodes CASMGQGPYEQYF.

The J gene is TRBJ2-1, the V gene TRBV10-3; TRBD2 is a possible D gene (6 bases). The germline CDR1 and CDR2 sequences are ENHRY and SYGVKD. The length of the CDR3 is 16 residues. The germline V and J ends were trimmed by 0 bases and 7 bases, with 16 bases remaining between them. CDR3 sequence: CAISESELARGNEQFF. The CDR3 bases are TGTGCCATCAGTGAGTCGGAACTAGCCAGAGGGAATGAGCAGTTCTTC.

This clone was observed once. The gene calls are TRBV7-9 and TRBJ2-7; 10 bases are shared with TRBD2. V trimming: 1 base; J trimming: 6 bases; junction bases outside the gene matches: 0. CDR3 length equals 13 residues. Germline CDR1 SEHNR, CDR2 FQNEAQ (reference sequence). CDR3 amino acids: CASSLGTSGEQYF. Here the CDR3 DNA reads TGTGCCAGCAGCTTAGGGACTAGCGGCGAGCAGTACTTC.

The chain combines TRBV10-1 with TRBJ2-2, with 7 bases fitting TRBD1. The CDR3 is made up of 15 amino acids. Germline CDR1 WNHNN, CDR2 SYGVQD (reference sequence). J gave up 3 bases and V 5 bases, and 6 bases lay outside the gene matches. The CDR3, as DNA: TGCGCCAGCAGTCCTTCGGACAGGCACACCGGGGAGCTGTTTTTT. Residues: CASSPSDRHTGELFF.

The chain carries TRBV19 and TRBJ2-1, with D possibly TRBD1 on 6 matching bases. Trimming cost V 4 bases and J 7 bases, with 14 bases left between them. The germline gives CDR1 LNHDA, CDR2 SQIVND (reference sequence). The CDR3 totals 14 residues. The CDR3 reads CASSNRAGNNEQFF. CDR3 sequence (DNA): TGTGCCAGTAGTAACAGGGCGGGTAATAATGAGCAGTTCTTC.

The gene calls are TRBV5-1 and TRBJ1-1; the D is unclear. This CDR3 comprises 13 residues. The germline V gene has CDR1 SGHRS and CDR2 YFSETQ. Trimming left V 4 bases short and J 1 base short, with 8 bases between. This CDR3 reads CASSTLGNTEAFF. In DNA form, the CDR3 reads TGCGCCAGCAGCACCCTAGGGAACACTGAAGCTTTCTTT.

V usage is TRBV6-1 and J usage is TRBJ1-5, with TRBD1 as a possible D gene (5 bases). Germline V gene lookup returns CDR1 MNHNS and CDR2 SASEGT. The CDR3 has 13 residues. The ends were cut back, 10 bases at V and 2 bases at J, with 12 bases in the middle. The CDR3 reads CATGHGGNQPQHF. The CDR3 DNA reads TGTGCCACTGGACACGGTGGCAATCAGCCCCAGCATTTT.

The chain has TRBV15 and TRBJ1-1; unclear D gene. Germline assignment: CDR1 LNHNV and CDR2 YYDKDF (reference sequence). Trimming shortened V by 1 base and J by 0 bases, and 9 bases separated the two germline ends. The CDR3 length is 15 residues. CDR3 sequence reads: CATSRAIIVNTEAFF. The CDR3, as DNA: TGTGCCACCAGCAGAGCCATCATAGTGAACACTGAAGCTTTCTTT.

The chain employs TRBV6-6 and TRBJ1-6; D might be TRBD1 (6 bases). CDR3 length equals 14 residues. With 4 bases removed from V and 5 bases from J, the gap between germline ends came to 9 bases. Germline CDR1 is MNHNY and CDR2 is SVGAGI (reference sequence). DNA for the CDR3: TGTGCCAGCAGTTCGGACAGTCATAATTCACCCCTCCACTTT. This translates into CASSSDSHNSPLHF.

This chain connects TRBV9 to TRBJ1-1, with D perhaps matching TRBD1 (6 bases). Looked up from germline, CDR1 is SGDLS and CDR2 is YYNGEE. The CDR3 is 18 residues long. Between the trimmed V and J ends, which lost 3 bases and 4 bases, there was a span of 25 bases. The DNA of the CDR3 is TGTGCCAGCAGCGCTCTAGGGGACATTGAGGGAGTTGGCACTGAAGCTTTCTTT. Translation: CASSALGDIEGVGTEAFF.